The present T cell receptor beta chain was sequenced within a study of T cell responses to AZD1222 COVID-19 vaccine. Study in general: Second doses at about 4 or about 12 weeks were pooled.

Trimming left V 1 base short and J 4 bases short, with 10 bases between. The CDR3 length is 14 residues. CDR1 and CDR2 from the germline V gene are SGHTA and FQGNSA. Some clones are missing from TCRdb's copy, which holds only in-frame ones; the method was immunoSEQ multiplex PCR. Among about 53,000 clones listed, roughly 80% were seen once. The V gene is TRBV7-2, the J gene TRBJ1-1, with D perhaps matching TRBD1 (5 bases). The specimen was peripheral blood, collected on day 0 of AZD1222 vaccination. This receptor was taken from an adult in good health. Here the CDR3 DNA reads TGTGCCAGCAGCTTAGTCCCAGGGAGCACTGAAGCTTTCTTT. Protein: CASSLVPGSTEAFF.